This TCR beta chain appears in the sequencing data of a study of early T cells in non-severe SARS-CoV-2 infection. Findings of the study overall: Sequences matched to VDJdb favored anti-spike CD8 responses, while private and CD4 specificities were missed.

In its sample, this clonotype was seen many times. Its antigen is not known. Losses at the gene ends were 7 bases for V and 6 bases for J; bases not matched to a gene: 8. Germline-derived CDR1 and CDR2 are LNHDA and SQIVND (reference sequence). CDR3 length: 14 residues. TCRdb used MiXCR to reprocess the 5' RACE reads, holding one entry per CDR3 protein. Of tens of thousands of distinct CDR3 sequences detected, around 5% appear once; the ten largest clones hold roughly 29%. The chain carries TRBV19 and TRBJ2-4; TRBD2 matches at 8 bases. This TCR derives from an adult who was a healthcare worker with PCR-confirmed SARS-CoV-2 infection or an uninfected control (not recorded which). The sample taken for sequencing was whole blood. Here the CDR3 DNA reads TGTGCCAGTACGAGAGCGGGAGCGGGAAACATTCAGTACTTC. It is translated as CASTRAGAGNIQYF.